Sequencing of this TCR beta chain was carried out in a study of blood T cells in healthy people across ages. Alongside a J-beta primer mix, a sample-barcoded 5' primer served in a second PCR lasting roughly 6 to 11 cycles. One entry per CDR3 protein results from TCRdb running MiXCR on the 5' RACE reads. The sample includes hundreds of thousands of distinct CDR3 sequences, around 27% of them seen just once. Study-wide findings and caveats: Measured against age, TCR beta diversity per million T cells decreased in a roughly linear manner.

The study isolated at least 6.5 million PBMCs from each sample. V lost 2 bases and J lost 10, with 9 bases in between. This CDR3 spans 12 amino acids. Per germline, CDR1 LGHNT and CDR2 FRNRAP. This clonotype was seen more than once but under ten times. Its target is unknown. A further study also used this sample, focusing on T cells of mothers and their children. That work adds: The entire RNA extract went into cDNA synthesis at 1.5 ug per 15 ul. Per child, around 3 million TCR beta CDR3 reads were obtained, against over 10 million per mother.

Material: blood. The chain joins TRBV12-5 to TRBJ2-1; a possible D gene is TRBD2 (6 bases). The receptor was isolated from a boy aged 2 to 10 in good health. This CDR3 reads CASGLWRGEQFF. CDR3 nucleotide sequence: TGTGCTAGTGGTTTGTGGCGGGGCGAGCAGTTCTTC. Supplemented by reference TRBV12-5 and TRBJ2-1, the full variable domain reads DARVTQTPRHKVTEMGQEVTMRCQPILGHNTVFWYRQTMMQGLELLAYFRNRAPLDDSGMPKDRFSAEMPDATLATLKIQPSEPRDSAVYFCASGLWRGEQFFGPGTRLTVL.